The 30 T cell receptor beta chains below all came from one sample that was sequenced in a study of high-grade serous ovarian cancer treatment subgroups. The tumor samples were collected prior to definitive surgery or chemotherapy. Sequenced by immunoSEQ multiplex PCR; TCRdb stores in-frame clones only, minus some. The sample consists of about 40,000 clones, about four fifths of them appearing once. The material sequenced was tumor tissue. All receptors come from a human donor with high-grade serous ovarian cancer.

This chain uses TRBV7-2 with TRBJ2-1; TRBD2 matches at 7 bases. J gave up 4 bases and V 5 bases, and 11 bases lay outside the gene matches. Germline lookup yields CDR1 SGHTA and CDR2 FQGNSA. This CDR3 spans 16 amino acids. CDR3 amino acids: CASSQERPSGYNEQFF. The CDR3 DNA is TGTGCCAGCAGCCAAGAGAGGCCTAGCGGTTACAATGAGCAGTTCTTC. Supplemented by reference TRBV7-2 and TRBJ2-1, the full variable domain reads GAGVSQSPSNKVTEKGKDVELRCDPISGHTALYWYRQSLGQGLEFLIYFQGNSAPDKSGLPSDRFSAERTGGSVSTLTIQRTQQEDSAVYLCASSQERPSGYNEQFFGPGTRLTVL.

This clone has just one count. The chain links TRBV2 to TRBJ2-1, with 7 bases aligning to TRBD1. The CDR3 extends over 17 amino acids. The V gene's germline CDR1 is SNHLY and CDR2 FYNNEI. V shed 3 bases and J 6 bases; nucleotides not matched to a gene: 14. The CDR3 DNA follows: TGTGCCAGCAGTGACGACAGGGAGTCCGAAATGGGCAATGAGCAGTTCTTC. It translates to CASSDDRESEMGNEQFF.

This clone was observed a few times. The rearrangement joins TRBV27 to TRBJ2-7; 7 bases match TRBD2. Germline CDR1 reads MNHEY; CDR2 reads SMNVEV (reference sequence). The CDR3 runs to 15 residues. V shed 3 bases, J shed 1 base, and the junction held 6 bases outside the gene matches. CDR3 loop: CASSLSVGGSYEQYF. CDR3 sequence (DNA): TGTGCCAGCAGTTTGTCTGTGGGGGGGTCCTACGAGCAGTACTTC.

The chain recombines TRBV4-1 with TRBJ2-3; D may be TRBD2 (6 bases). The V gene lost 3 bases and the J gene lost 5 bases, with 18 bases spanning the gap. Germline V gene data show CDR1 as MGHRA and CDR2 as YSYEKL. The CDR3 loop spans 16 amino acids. The CDR3 protein is CASSQLGYKGGDTQYF. CDR3 bases: TGCGCCAGCAGCCAGTTAGGGTACAAGGGAGGAGATACGCAGTATTTT.

The V call is TRBV27, the J call TRBJ2-7; a possible D gene is TRBD1 (6 bases). The germline V gene has CDR1 MNHEY and CDR2 SMNVEV (reference sequence). The CDR3 is 13 residues long. V lost 5 bases and J 4 bases, leaving 12 bases between the germline ends. CDR3 bases: TGTGCCAGCAGTCGCTCCACAGGGTACGAGCAGTACTTC. This translates into CASSRSTGYEQYF.

This clone was observed a single time. The chain has TRBV19 and TRBJ2-6; no firm D call. Deletions cut 6 bases from V and 2 bases from J, with 2 bases between. Germline loops: CDR1 LNHDA, CDR2 SQIVND (reference sequence). This CDR3 contains 12 residues. Here the CDR3 reads CASRAGANVLTF. The CDR3 DNA follows: TGTGCCAGTAGGGCTGGGGCCAACGTCCTGACTTTC.

The V gene is TRBV7-2, the J gene TRBJ2-7; a possible D gene is TRBD2 (5 bases). The germline CDR1 and CDR2 sequences are SGHTA and FQGNSA. The V and J ends lost 1 base and 0 bases respectively, with 13 bases between them. This CDR3 has 16 residues. In DNA form, the CDR3 reads TGTGCCAGCAGCTTAGGTCCGAGGGAGAGCTCCTACGAGCAGTACTTC. It codes for CASSLGPRESSYEQYF.

The rearrangement joins TRBV7-8 to TRBJ2-2; D is unresolved. V lost 3 bases and J lost 6, with 5 bases in between. This CDR3 comprises 12 residues. The germline gives CDR1 SGHVS, CDR2 FQNEAQ. Here the CDR3 reads CASSFIPGELFF. Written as DNA, the CDR3 is TGTGCCAGCAGCTTTATTCCCGGGGAGCTGTTTTTT.

In the case of this clone: At one of its ends the junction is not consistent with the germline gene, which may arise from a read error. The gene calls are TRBV7-9 and TRBJ2-3; D is possibly TRBD2 (6 bases). The CDR3 spans 14 residues. CDR1 is SEHNR and CDR2 is FQNEAQ in the germline V gene (reference sequence). The CDR3 sequence is CASSLAESGDTQYF. As DNA, the CDR3 is TGTGCCAGCAGTTTAGCGGAGTCGGGAGATACGCAGTATTTT.

This clone was counted a few times. The CDR3: CASSEGINYGYTF. The CDR3 nucleotides read TGTGCCAGCAGTGAAGGGATCAACTATGGCTACACCTTC. The chain links TRBV2 to TRBJ1-2; D gene unclear. The CDR3 totals 13 residues. Germline-derived CDR1 and CDR2 are SNHLY and FYNNEI. V was pared by 1 base and J by 2 bases, with 5 bases between. The whole variable domain, filled in from reference TRBV2 and TRBJ1-2, reads EPEVTQTPSHQVTQMGQEVILRCVPISNHLYFYWYRQILGQKVEFLVSFYNNEISEKSEIFDDQFSVERPDGSNFTLKIRSTKLEDSAMYFCASSEGINYGYTFGSGTRLTVV.

The rearrangement joins TRBV6-1 to TRBJ1-1, with D possibly being TRBD1 (5 bases). Trimming took off 0 bases at V and 3 bases at J, with 14 bases between the two ends. Germline loops: CDR1 MNHNS, CDR2 SASEGT. The CDR3 loop spans 16 amino acids. The CDR3 sequence is CASSEATQVGDTEAFF. DNA of the CDR3: TGTGCCAGCAGTGAAGCCACACAGGTGGGGGACACTGAAGCTTTCTTT.

This clone was observed once. The chain links TRBV19 to TRBJ2-2, with a possible D match to TRBD1 (6 bases). Germline V gives CDR1 LNHDA, CDR2 SQIVND (reference sequence). The CDR3 has 16 amino acids. Trimming cost V 5 bases and J 6 bases, with 19 bases left between them. CDR3: CASSGQGKVDAGELFF. The CDR3 DNA sequence: TGTGCCAGTAGTGGCCAGGGGAAAGTAGACGCCGGGGAGCTGTTTTTT.

In nucleotides, the CDR3 is TGTGCCAGCTTCAAAACAGGGGGGGGCTCCTACGAGCAGTACTTC. Its protein is CASFKTGGGSYEQYF. The chain uses TRBV18 and TRBJ2-7; a possible D gene is TRBD1 (8 bases). Per germline, CDR1 KGHSH and CDR2 LQKENI. V was trimmed by 7 bases and J by 0 bases, leaving 16 bases between them. This CDR3 has 15 residues.

This chain uses TRBV10-3 with TRBJ1-2, with unresolved D. Germline V CDR1 and CDR2: ENHRY, SYGVKD. With 6 bases removed from V and 4 bases from J, the gap between germline ends came to 24 bases. The CDR3 is 17 residues long. The CDR3 spells CAISARRPDYHSYGYTF. The CDR3 coding sequence is TGTGCCATCAGCGCCCGACGACCGGACTATCATTCCTATGGCTACACCTTC.

The chain has TRBV5-6 and TRBJ2-1; 8 positions match TRBD1. V lost 2 bases, J lost 10 bases, and 5 bases stayed unmatched. This CDR3 has 13 residues. CDR1 SGHDT and CDR2 YYEEEE come from the germline V gene. The CDR3 nucleotides are TGTGCCAGCAGCTTCCAGGGGGCGGGGGAGCAGTTCTTC. It translates to CASSFQGAGEQFF.

This chain uses TRBV5-6 with TRBJ1-1, with D unclear. V was cut by 3 bases and J by 1 base, with 10 bases left in between. Per the germline V gene, CDR1 is SGHDT and CDR2 is YYEEEE. This CDR3 contains 14 residues. CDR3 DNA: TGTGCCAGCAGCTCCTTCCGAGCGAACACTGAAGCTTTCTTT. This gives the protein CASSSFRANTEAFF.

V usage is TRBV19 and J usage is TRBJ2-1, with TRBD2 identical over 13 bases. Germline assignment: CDR1 LNHDA and CDR2 SQIVND (reference sequence). V was clipped by 10 bases and J by 12 bases; unmatched bases: 15. The CDR3 covers 15 residues. Here the CDR3 reads CATSTSGRAGKGQFF. CDR3 coding DNA: TGTGCCACCTCAACTAGCGGGAGGGCCGGCAAGGGGCAGTTCTTC.

The chain combines TRBV6-6 with TRBJ2-2; weak D call: TRBD1 (6 bases). The germline V and J ends were trimmed by 0 bases and 1 base, with 9 bases remaining between them. This CDR3 region has 16 residues. Germline loops: CDR1 MNHNY, CDR2 SVGAGI (reference sequence). CDR3 region: CASSYSGRGNTGELFF. The CDR3 nucleotides are TGTGCCAGCAGTTACTCGGGCAGGGGGAACACCGGGGAGCTGTTTTTT.

The chain couples TRBV28 to TRBJ1-2, with 10 bases identical to TRBD1. Losses at the gene ends were 8 bases for V and 6 bases for J; bases not matched to a gene: 9. The CDR3 is 14 residues long. The germline CDR1 and CDR2 sequences are MDHEN and SYDVKM. CDR3 residues: CASRPGTGVDGYTF. The CDR3 DNA sequence: TGTGCCAGCCGACCCGGGACAGGGGTAGATGGCTACACCTTC.

The chain has TRBV5-1 and TRBJ2-1; D is uncertain. Trimming took off 4 bases at V and 8 bases at J, with 16 bases between the two ends. The CDR3 runs to 14 residues. Germline assignment: CDR1 SGHRS and CDR2 YFSETQ. Here the CDR3 reads CASSNSPGRDEQFF. CDR3 sequence (DNA): TGCGCCAGCAGCAATTCGCCGGGTCGGGATGAGCAGTTCTTC.

The chain has TRBV20-1 and TRBJ2-1; D might be TRBD1 or TRBD2, each matching 5 bases. Per germline, CDR1 DFQATT and CDR2 SNEGSKA (reference sequence). This CDR3 contains 11 residues. The V gene lost 5 bases and the J gene lost 5 bases, with 7 bases spanning the gap. The CDR3 nucleotides read TGCAGTGCTGGGGGAAACAATGAGCAGTTCTTC. It translates to CSAGGNNEQFF.

Here the CDR3 reads CSARDIGTQYF. CDR3 in DNA: TGCAGTGCTAGAGATATTGGGACCCAGTACTTC. This chain uses TRBV20-1 with TRBJ2-5; D call uncertain. This CDR3 region has 11 residues. V lost 0 bases and J lost 7, with 6 bases in between. The germline CDR1 and CDR2 sequences are DFQATT and SNEGSKA (reference sequence).

The chain links TRBV5-1 to TRBJ2-1; 10 bases match TRBD2. The CDR3 is 13 amino acids. The V segment lost 4 bases and the J segment 10 bases; nucleotides outside the gene matches: 5. Germline V lookup: CDR1 SGHRS, CDR2 YFSETQ. CDR3 sequence: CASSEREGLEQFF. The CDR3 region has the DNA TGCGCCAGCAGCGAGCGGGAGGGCCTGGAGCAGTTCTTC.

The J gene is TRBJ2-2, the V gene TRBV7-6; the D gene is possibly TRBD2 (6 bases). The germline CDR1 and CDR2 sequences are SGHVS and FNYEAQ. There are 14 residues in the CDR3. V was cut by 2 bases and J by 7 bases, with 11 bases left in between. In nucleotides, the CDR3 is TGTGCCAGCAGCTTACTAGCGATGGGCGGGGAGCTGTTTTTT. Translating gives CASSLLAMGGELFF.

V and J are TRBV28 and TRBJ2-5; TRBD1 matches 8 bases. Germline V gives CDR1 MDHEN, CDR2 SYDVKM. With 5 bases clipped from V and 1 base from J, the junction kept 6 bases outside the gene matches. CDR3 size: 15 residues. In DNA, the CDR3 is TGTGCCAGCAGTAGACAGGGGTTAGTCCAAGAGACCCAGTACTTC. Its translation is CASSRQGLVQETQYF.

The chain joins TRBV7-9 to TRBJ2-7; D unresolved. Germline loops: CDR1 SEHNR, CDR2 FQNEAQ (reference sequence). The V end was cut by 5 bases, the J end by 3 bases, with 8 bases between. The CDR3 loop spans 12 amino acids. The CDR3 spells CASSHDHYEQYF. CDR3 DNA: TGTGCCAGCAGCCATGATCACTACGAGCAGTACTTC.

The rearrangement links TRBV5-1 to TRBJ1-2; D unresolved. The V end was cut by 1 base, the J end by 7 bases, with 23 bases between. CDR1 is SGHRS, CDR2 YFSETQ, per germline. The CDR3 runs 17 residues. As DNA, the CDR3 is TGCGCCAGCAGCTTGCCTGGACGGAGACGGGAGTGGTGTGGCTACACCTTC. It encodes CASSLPGRRREWCGYTF.

CDR3 protein: CAWSLLAGQSYEQYF. As DNA, the CDR3 is TGTGCCTGGAGTTTATTGGCAGGGCAAAGCTACGAGCAGTACTTC. The rearrangement links TRBV30 to TRBJ2-7; possibly TRBD1 for D (5 bases). This CDR3 has 15 amino acids. Trimming shortened V by 2 bases and J by 3 bases, and 17 bases separated the two germline ends. Germline lookup yields CDR1 GTSNPN and CDR2 SVGIG (reference sequence).

This chain uses TRBV7-9 with TRBJ2-1, with D hard to call. CDR3 length equals 12 residues. Looked up from germline, CDR1 is SEHNR and CDR2 is FQNEAQ (reference sequence). Trimming took off 6 bases at V and 4 bases at J, with 7 bases between the two ends. The CDR3 DNA sequence: TGTGCCAGCAGTCCCGCTTACAATGAGCAGTTCTTC. It specifies CASSPAYNEQFF.

The V gene is TRBV5-4, the J gene TRBJ2-7, with TRBD1 matching over 8 bases. The germline CDR1 and CDR2 sequences are SGHNT and YYREEE (reference sequence). The CDR3 is made up of 16 amino acids. Trimming at V came to 0 bases and at J to 0 bases, leaving 5 bases not matched to a gene. The CDR3 nucleotides are TGTGCCAGCAGCTTGGGAGGACAGGGCAGCTCCTACGAGCAGTACTTC. Its translation: CASSLGGQGSSYEQYF.